A selection of T cell receptor beta chains follows, all from one sample in a study of beta chain features in type 1 diabetes. Sequencing was performed with immunoSEQ multiplex PCR; in TCRdb, only in-frame clones are kept and a portion is missing. The table has around 450,000 clones, about an eighth seen once. Sample: naive CD4+ T cells from blood. All receptors derive from a woman in her late teens or twenties in good health. The CDR3 runs from the conserved cysteine through the conserved F or W. Fields, in order: J gene, V gene, clone size, CDR3 length, D gene, CDR3 protein, CDR3 DNA. A D gene is named only where the DNA matches it firmly. The listing skips clone size in some rows; elsewhere it reads once, few, many or a size class.

>TRBJ1-3|TRBV29-1|few|15|.
CSARTAATSGNTIYF
TGCAGCGCAAGGACAGCGGCCACTTCTGGAAACACCATATATTTT
>TRBJ2-3|TRBV11-3|few|15|TRBD2
CASSFGSSGSDTQYF
TGTGCCAGCAGCTTTGGGTCTAGCGGGTCTGATACGCAGTATTTT
>TRBJ2-1|TRBV19|few|14|.
CASSIPPLGDEQFF
TGTGCCAGTAGTATACCACCCCTAGGGGATGAGCAGTTCTTC
>TRBJ1-2|TRBV29-1|many|9|.
CSVELGYTF
TGCAGCGTCGAATTGGGCTACACCTTC
>TRBJ2-2|TRBV4-2|few|16|TRBD2
CASSRGGTDYTGELFF
TGTGCCAGCAGCCGGGGAGGGACGGATTACACCGGGGAGCTGTTTTTT
>TRBJ2-2|TRBV4-3|few|15|.
CASSHLDRNTGELFF
TGCGCCAGCAGCCATTTGGACAGAAACACCGGGGAGCTGTTTTTT
>TRBJ2-1|TRBV6-5|few|15|TRBD2
CASSYAGARRDEQFF
TGTGCCAGCAGTTACGCGGGAGCCCGCCGCGATGAGCAGTTCTTC
>TRBJ2-5|TRBV9|.|16|.
CASSPVQWVGRETQYF
TGTGCCAGCAGCCCGGTGCAGTGGGTTGGAAGAGAGACCCAGTACTTC
>TRBJ1-1|TRBV29-1|few|12|.
CSGGRLNTEAFF
TGCAGCGGGGGACGGTTGAACACTGAAGCTTTCTTT
>TRBJ2-1|TRBV7-9|.|16|TRBD1
CASSSTPTGLVNEQFF
TGTGCCAGCAGCTCCACCCCGACAGGGTTAGTGAATGAGCAGTTCTTC
>TRBJ2-1|TRBV2|few|14|.
CASTPYVTNLKQFF
TGTGCCAGCACACCCTATGTGACGAATTTGAAGCAGTTCTTC
>TRBJ2-2|TRBV7-2|.|14|.
CASSLQGTTGELFF
TGTGCCAGCAGCTTACAGGGAACCACCGGGGAGCTGTTTTTT
>TRBJ1-4|TRBV18|few|14|.
CASSPGSMNEKLFF
TGTGCCAGCTCACCCGGGAGTATGAATGAAAAACTGTTTTTT
>TRBJ1-2|TRBV27|few|13|.
CASSFGANYGYTF
TGTGCCAGCAGTTTTGGGGCTAACTATGGCTACACCTTC
>TRBJ2-1|TRBV4-1|few|16|.
CASSQESWTAANEQFF
TGCGCCAGCAGCCAAGAGAGTTGGACAGCCGCAAATGAGCAGTTCTTC
>TRBJ1-6|TRBV5-1|.|16|TRBD1
CASSPGTGGVNSPLHF
TGCGCCAGCAGCCCAGGGACAGGGGGCGTTAATTCACCCCTCCACTTT
>TRBJ2-3|TRBV9|few|18|TRBD2
CASSVALAGGPPSDTQYF
TGTGCCAGCAGCGTAGCCCTGGCGGGGGGGCCGCCTTCAGATACGCAGTATTTT
>TRBJ2-3|TRBV5-4|.|13|.
CASSRAVSDTQYF
TGTGCCAGCAGCCGAGCGGTCTCGGACACGCAGTATTTT
>TRBJ2-2|TRBV6-5|.|15|TRBD1
CASSYSNRGTGELFF
TGTGCCAGCAGTTACTCGAACAGGGGAACCGGGGAGCTGTTTTTT
>TRBJ2-4|TRBV9|few|15|.
CASSVAPDIMSIQYF
TGTGCCAGCAGCGTAGCCCCGGACATTATGAGCATTCAGTACTTC
>TRBJ2-2|TRBV5-6|few|12|.
CASSFGTGELFF
TGTGCCAGCAGCTTCGGGACCGGGGAGCTGTTTTTT
>TRBJ2-3|TRBV5-4|.|16|TRBD2
CASSAELAGVRNTQYF
TGTGCCAGCAGCGCCGAACTAGCGGGAGTTCGGAATACGCAGTATTTT
>TRBJ2-7|TRBV7-2|few|11|.
CASSPLWEQYF
TGTGCCAGCAGCCCCCTGTGGGAGCAGTACTTC
>TRBJ2-5|TRBV2|.|14|.
CASDQSGGKETQYF
TGTGCCAGCGACCAATCGGGCGGGAAAGAGACCCAGTACTTC
>TRBJ2-1|TRBV30|.|16|TRBD1
CAWSRFGQVNDGEQFF
TGTGCCTGGAGTAGATTTGGACAGGTTAATGATGGTGAGCAGTTCTTC
>TRBJ2-1|TRBV19|.|15|.
CASSKSGSSYNEQFF
TGTGCCAGTAGTAAGTCCGGGAGCTCCTACAATGAGCAGTTCTTC
>TRBJ2-5|TRBV7-3|.|14|TRBD1
CASSRDRTQETQYF
TGTGCCAGCAGCCGGGACAGAACCCAAGAGACCCAGTACTTC
>TRBJ1-2|TRBV13|.|16|.
CASSKEPGRNLYGYTF
TGTGCCAGCAGCAAAGAGCCCGGACGGAACCTCTATGGCTACACCTTC
>TRBJ2-5|TRBV5-1|few|15|TRBD1
CASSLDRGGQETQYF
TGCGCCAGCAGCTTAGACAGGGGCGGCCAAGAGACCCAGTACTTC
>TRBJ1-2|TRBV9|few|15|.
CASSVGTEGLDGYTF
TGTGCCAGCAGCGTAGGGACCGAGGGCCTGGATGGCTACACCTTC
>TRBJ2-1|TRBV6-5|.|15|TRBD1
CASSLGGTGRNEQFF
TGTGCCAGCAGTTTGGGCGGGACAGGGCGCAATGAGCAGTTCTTC
>TRBJ2-4|TRBV4-3|.|17|.
CASSQVAAVVSKNIQYF
TGCGCCAGCAGCCAAGTTGCGGCAGTCGTGTCCAAAAACATTCAGTACTTC
>TRBJ1-2|TRBV18|.|15|.
CASSPFPGEFYGYTF
TGTGCCAGCTCCCCGTTTCCAGGGGAGTTCTATGGCTACACCTTC
>TRBJ1-2|TRBV4-1|.|14|TRBD1
CASSPSRGLSGYTF
TGCGCCAGCAGCCCCTCCAGGGGGCTGAGTGGCTACACCTTC
>TRBJ1-2|TRBV7-2|.|14|TRBD1
CASSWQGGNYGYTF
TGTGCCAGCAGCTGGCAGGGGGGTAACTATGGCTACACCTTC
>TRBJ2-3|TRBV5-1|few|12|.
CASSSLPDTQYF
TGCGCCAGCAGCTCACTCCCAGATACGCAGTATTTT
>TRBJ2-3|TRBV19|.|14|.
CASNPRGATDTQYF
TGTGCCAGTAACCCCAGAGGAGCCACAGATACGCAGTATTTT
>TRBJ2-3|TRBV10-3|.|13|TRBD1
CAAQTGGTDTQYF
TGTGCCGCCCAGACAGGGGGCACAGATACGCAGTATTTT
>TRBJ2-3|TRBV7-3|.|16|.
CASSFSQGTSTDTQYF
TGTGCCAGCAGCTTCTCTCAGGGGACTAGCACAGATACGCAGTATTTT